A single sample gave rise to the 19 T cell receptor beta chains below, sequenced in a study of T cell responses to AZD1222 COVID-19 vaccine. Method: immunoSEQ multiplex PCR; TCRdb's copy keeps in-frame clones and lacks some. The table has 70,000 or so clones, about four fifths seen once; the top ten hold 5.5% to 7%. This specimen consisted of peripheral blood, obtained 28 days after the second AZD1222 dose. The receptors stem from an adult who received the AZD1222 COVID-19 vaccine.

This chain links TRBV5-6 with TRBJ1-6; the match to TRBD1 covers 8 bases. V dropped 4 bases and J dropped 8; count of bases not matched to a gene: 14. The CDR3 is 17 residues long. Germline CDR1 reads SGHDT; CDR2 reads YYEEEE. The CDR3 nucleotides are TGTGCCAGCAGCCCCCCCCTCAGACAGGGGAGACATTCACCCCTCCACTTT. This gives the protein CASSPPLRQGRHSPLHF.

The V call is TRBV6-1, the J call TRBJ1-3; 7 bases map to TRBD1. Trimming cost V 3 bases and J 0 bases; bases outside gene matches: 8. CDR3 length: 17 residues. Per germline, CDR1 MNHNS and CDR2 SASEGT. In DNA form, the CDR3 reads TGTGCCAGCAGTGAGGGCTACAGGGGAATCTCTGGAAACACCATATATTTT. Its protein product is CASSEGYRGISGNTIYF.

V gene TRBV7-2 combines with J gene TRBJ1-2, with no clear D. This CDR3 is 15 amino acids long. Germline V CDR1 and CDR2: SGHTA, FQGNSA. V was cut by 5 bases and J by 4 bases, with 17 bases left in between. CDR3 DNA sequence: TGTGCCAGCAGCCAACCTCCGATGGCTAGCTATGGCTACACCTTC. It encodes CASSQPPMASYGYTF. The full variable domain, its missing parts supplied by reference TRBV7-2 and TRBJ1-2, is GAGVSQSPSNKVTEKGKDVELRCDPISGHTALYWYRQSLGQGLEFLIYFQGNSAPDKSGLPSDRFSAERTGGSVSTLTIQRTQQEDSAVYLCASSQPPMASYGYTFGSGTRLTVV.

This clone was detected only once. The gene calls are TRBV4-1 and TRBJ1-2; D is undetermined. The V end lost 0 bases, the J end lost 0 bases, and 11 bases lay between the germline ends. The CDR3 spans 16 residues. The germline gives CDR1 MGHRA, CDR2 YSYEKL. Here the CDR3 reads CASSQESSSPNYGYTF. In DNA, the CDR3 is TGCGCCAGCAGCCAAGAATCATCTTCACCTAACTATGGCTACACCTTC.

The chain employs TRBV29-1 and TRBJ2-7; TRBD1 matches at 8 bases. V lost 4 bases to trimming and J lost 2 bases; unmatched junction nucleotides: 1. CDR1 is SQVTM, CDR2 ANQGSEA, per germline. This CDR3 has 12 residues. In DNA, the CDR3 is TGCAGCGTTGGGACAGGGACCTACGAGCAGTACTTC. As protein: CSVGTGTYEQYF.

This clone has just one count. V usage is TRBV5-1 and J usage is TRBJ2-7; D remains ambiguous. The germline V and J ends were trimmed by 4 bases and 7 bases, with 18 bases remaining between them. CDR1 is SGHRS and CDR2 is YFSETQ in the germline V gene. The CDR3 contains 14 residues. For the CDR3, the DNA is TGCGCCAGCAGCCCGGCTGACCGCGAAGGAGAGCAGTACTTC. This codes for CASSPADREGEQYF.

This clone was observed a handful of times. The chain has TRBV4-2 and TRBJ2-3, with unresolved D. CDR3 size: 14 residues. Germline V gene sequence: CDR1 LGHNA, CDR2 YNFKEQ. V was pared by 1 base and J by 4 bases, with 9 bases between. CDR3 coding DNA: TGTGCCAGCAGCCAAGGACTGACTCCAGATACGCAGTATTTT. This translates into CASSQGLTPDTQYF.

The V and J genes are TRBV10-1 and TRBJ2-3; D could derive from TRBD1 or TRBD2 (6 bases each). The CDR3 has 16 residues. Germline CDR1 is WNHNN and CDR2 is SYGVQD (reference sequence). Trimming pared 4 bases from V and 3 bases from J, leaving 17 bases between. The CDR3 nucleotides read TGCGCCAGCAGTGTAGGGGTCGGGGGCAGAACAGATACGCAGTATTTT. Its protein is CASSVGVGGRTDTQYF.

The chain links TRBV28 to TRBJ1-1; D unclear. The CDR3 sequence is 13 residues long. V lost 5 bases and J lost 2, with 9 bases in between. The germline gives CDR1 MDHEN, CDR2 SYDVKM. This CDR3 reads CASSPPRNTEAFF. The CDR3 nucleotides read TGTGCCAGCAGTCCTCCGCGAAACACTGAAGCTTTCTTT.

The V gene is TRBV4-3, the J gene TRBJ2-2; D perhaps matches TRBD1 (5 bases). Per the germline V gene, CDR1 is LGHNA and CDR2 is YSLEER. V gave up 1 base and J gave up 6 bases, with 9 bases separating them. CDR3 size: 14 residues. The CDR3 DNA reads as TGCGCCAGCAGCCAAGCCCTCAGGGCCGGGGAGCTGTTTTTT. This sequence encodes CASSQALRAGELFF.

The V and J genes are TRBV19 and TRBJ1-2; 8 nucleotides agree with TRBD1. Germline CDR1 LNHDA, CDR2 SQIVND (reference sequence). The J segment lost 2 bases and the V segment lost 7 bases, leaving 12 bases of the junction unmatched. This CDR3 comprises 16 residues. In DNA, the CDR3 is TGTGCCAGTACCCCCTCGCCAGGGGGCGCGAACTATGGCTACACCTTC. This sequence encodes CASTPSPGGANYGYTF.

V and J are TRBV7-6 and TRBJ1-2, with D possibly being TRBD1 (5 bases). CDR1 and CDR2 (germline): SGHVS, FNYEAQ. Trimming pared 1 base from V and 3 bases from J, leaving 15 bases between. The CDR3 covers 16 residues. CDR3 protein: CASSLGALGEHYGYTF. As DNA, the CDR3 is TGTGCCAGCAGCTTAGGGGCCTTGGGGGAACACTATGGCTACACCTTC.

The chain carries TRBV6-5 and TRBJ1-1; possible D gene TRBD1, 6 bases. The CDR3 runs to 14 residues. Trimming took 4 bases from V and 11 from J, leaving 20 bases between them. Germline loops: CDR1 MNHEY, CDR2 SVGAGI. CDR3 sequence reads: CASSLPGHQYGAFF. The DNA of the CDR3 is TGTGCCAGCAGTTTACCGGGACACCAATACGGGGCTTTCTTT.

The chain combines TRBV6-5 with TRBJ1-5; D not certain. The CDR3 is made up of 15 amino acids. Germline CDR1 and CDR2: MNHEY and SVGAGI. Trimming pared 6 bases from V and 6 bases from J, leaving 18 bases between. The CDR3 sequence is CASSSTPGVGQPQHF. In DNA, the CDR3 is TGTGCCAGCAGCTCGACTCCCGGGGTTGGTCAGCCCCAGCATTTT.

The count of this clone is one. The chain recombines TRBV5-8 with TRBJ1-3; 7 positions match TRBD1. The germline CDR1 and CDR2 sequences are SGHTS and YDEGEE. Unmatched junction bases numbered 11, after V lost 5 bases and J lost 3 bases. This CDR3 has 16 amino acids. DNA for the CDR3: TGTGCCAGCAGTTTTCTACAGGGGAGCGGTGGAAACACCATATATTTT. It specifies CASSFLQGSGGNTIYF.

The chain has TRBV3-1 (or the pseudogene TRBV3-2) and TRBJ1-5, with D possibly being TRBD1 (6 bases). In germline, CDR1 is LGHDT, CDR2 YNNKEL (reference sequence). Trimming took 4 bases from V and 3 from J, leaving 10 bases between them. The CDR3 extends over 14 amino acids. The CDR3 DNA is TGTGCCAGCAGCCGCGGACAGTACAATCAGCCCCAGCATTTT. Translating gives CASSRGQYNQPQHF.

The V and J genes are TRBV4-3 and TRBJ2-7; TRBD2 might be the D (6 bases). Trimming took off 1 base at V and 2 bases at J, with 12 bases between the two ends. This CDR3 has 15 residues. CDR1 is LGHNA, CDR2 YSLEER, per germline. The CDR3 region is CASSQGTGVTYEQYF. The CDR3 nucleotides are TGCGCCAGCAGCCAAGGGACGGGAGTTACCTACGAGCAGTACTTC.

The V gene is TRBV7-2, the J gene TRBJ1-5, with D uncertain. V was clipped by 2 bases and J by 6 bases, with 8 bases between them. Germline CDR1 reads SGHTA; CDR2 reads FQGNSA. The CDR3 runs to 13 residues. The CDR3 DNA reads as TGTGCCAGCAGCTTAAGACGAGGTCAGCCCCAGCATTTT. Protein: CASSLRRGQPQHF.

V and J are TRBV6-6 and TRBJ1-6, with D possibly matching TRBD1 (5 bases). This CDR3 region has 16 residues. Trimming removed 2 bases at V and 10 bases at J, with 18 bases between. Germline-derived CDR1 and CDR2 are MNHNY and SVGAGI (reference sequence). The CDR3 DNA follows: TGTGCCAGCAGTTACGCGGAAGTCCAGGGTAGCTCACCCCTCCACTTT. Translation: CASSYAEVQGSSPLHF.